This TCR beta chain was sequenced for a study of cytomegalovirus exposure and HLA in healthy donors. Study-level information: Within the Caucasian-associated ancestry cluster were approximately 77% of the roughly 400 genotyped donors.

Regarding this clone: Its antigen is unidentified.

The PCR used 60 Vbeta and 13 Jbeta primers. This table comes from immunoSEQ multiplex PCR, and its TCRdb copy is limited to in-frame clones, with some not included. The sample carries approximately 120,000 clones, roughly 82% recorded once. Study results and caveats: It was reported that TCR beta sequences correctly inferred the HLA-A and HLA-B alleles for most subjects. CMV serostatus stood as the only immune exposure information on hand.

The CDR3 extends over 15 amino acids. Germline values: CDR1 MNHEY, CDR2 SVGAGI. The V end was cut by 0 bases, the J end by 2 bases, with 11 bases between. The specimen sequenced was PBMCs. The chain combines TRBV6-5 with TRBJ2-7; D might be TRBD1 (6 bases). The clonotype was recovered from a woman aged 40 to 50 in good health and CMV-seropositive. The CDR3 DNA reads as TGTGCCAGCAGTTACTCGGCAGGGGAAGCCTACGAGCAGTACTTC. Translation gives CASSYSAGEAYEQYF.